A single T cell receptor (beta chain) is shown here with its context. Its matching antigen is unknown. The data are from a study of cytomegalovirus exposure and HLA in healthy donors. Sequencing used immunoSEQ multiplex PCR; TCRdb keeps in-frame clones, though not all of them. This sample has some 140,000 clones; nearly 90% occur once, and the top ten carry 9%. Study-wide results and limits: The classifier was said to identify cytomegalovirus status with high specificity and sensitivity.

CDR1 MDHEN and CDR2 SYDVKM come from the germline V gene. The CDR3 sequence is 13 residues long. J gave up 5 bases and V 10 bases, and 7 bases lay outside the gene matches. This TCR came from a woman aged 18-29 years in good health and CMV-seropositive. The specimen was PBMCs. The chain is built from TRBV28 and TRBJ2-5; 10 nucleotides align to TRBD1. The CDR3 sequence is CATSTGGLETQYF. The CDR3 DNA sequence: TGTGCCACCTCGACAGGGGGCTTGGAGACCCAGTACTTC.